Listed here are 31 T cell receptor beta chains from one sample, sequenced in a study of shared clonotypes between healthy human individuals. Measured with immunoSEQ multiplex PCR; TCRdb has only the in-frame clones, and not every one. The sample holds millions of clones, about 92% seen once. Sequenced input: naive CD4+ T cells sorted from blood. The subset is: CD45RA+ positively selected. These receptors were collected from a man aged 18 to 29 in good health.

This sequence joins TRBV6-6 and TRBJ2-7; a possible D gene is TRBD1 (6 bases). V lost 4 bases and J 5 bases, leaving 9 bases between the germline ends. This CDR3 has 12 amino acids. Germline CDR1 reads MNHNY; CDR2 reads SVGAGI (reference sequence). CDR3 nucleotides: TGTGCCAGCAGTTTCGCAGGGGACGAGCAGTACTTC. This gives the protein CASSFAGDEQYF.

V is TRBV5-6 and J is TRBJ2-7; D remains ambiguous. This CDR3 comprises 14 residues. V lost 2 bases and J lost 0, with 9 bases in between. Germline V gene data show CDR1 as SGHDT and CDR2 as YYEEEE. The CDR3 coding sequence is TGTGCCAGCAGCTTAACAGATATCTCCTACGAGCAGTACTTC. This sequence encodes CASSLTDISYEQYF.

This clone was seen once. This chain joins TRBV13 and TRBJ2-5; D is unclear. The closer fit of TRBJ2-7 to the DNA end suggests the J call may be wrong. The germline gives CDR1 PRHDT, CDR2 FYEKMQ (reference sequence). CDR3 length: 13 amino acids. CDR3 nucleotide sequence: TGTGCCAGCAGCTTGGGCAGGAACTACGAGCAGTACTTC. It yields the protein CASSLGRNYEQYF.

The rearrangement uses TRBV18 and TRBJ2-5; TRBD1 aligns across 9 bases. This CDR3 spans 13 amino acids. V lost 7 bases, J lost 1 base, and 1 base stayed unmatched. Germline V gene sequence: CDR1 KGHSH, CDR2 LQKENI. CDR3: CASYRGPQETQYF. DNA for the CDR3: TGTGCCAGCTACAGGGGGCCCCAAGAGACCCAGTACTTC.

The rearrangement links TRBV27 to TRBJ1-1, with D possibly matching TRBD1 (5 bases). Trimming stripped 0 bases from V and 1 base from J, with 9 bases between. CDR3 length: 15 residues. Germline V gene data show CDR1 as MNHEY and CDR2 as SMNVEV (reference sequence). The CDR3 loop reads CASSLSGGRNTEAFF. The CDR3 DNA reads TGTGCCAGCAGTTTATCGGGGGGAAGGAACACTGAAGCTTTCTTT.

This rearrangement joins TRBV16 to TRBJ1-6, with TRBD1 identical over 9 bases. Looked up from germline, CDR1 is KGHSY and CDR2 is FQNENV. V shed 0 bases, J shed 13 bases, and the junction held 10 bases outside the gene matches. The length of the CDR3 is 16 residues. As DNA, the CDR3 is TGTGCCAGCAGCCAATCGCAGGACAGGGGCCATGGCCCCCTCCACTTT. Protein: CASSQSQDRGHGPLHF.

The rearrangement links TRBV30 to TRBJ1-1; TRBD1 aligns across 9 bases. The V segment lost 3 bases and the J segment 7 bases; nucleotides outside the gene matches: 9. Germline CDR1 is GTSNPN and CDR2 is SVGIG (reference sequence). The length of the CDR3 is 14 residues. CDR3 coding DNA: TGTGCCTGGAGCGGAGACAGGGGGTACGGTGAAGCTTTCTTT. This encodes CAWSGDRGYGEAFF.

CDR3 loop: CASSKRVYGNTIYF. The DNA for the CDR3 is TGTGCCAGCAGCAAAAGGGTTTACGGAAACACCATATATTTT. The chain has TRBV21-1 and TRBJ1-3. TRBV21-1 is marked as a pseudogene. The CDR3 contains 14 residues.

The table lists this clone with a count of one. Other DNA sequences in the same sample also yield this CDR3. CDR3 protein: CASSPSLDTEAFF. For the CDR3, the DNA is TGTGCCAGCTCACCAAGTCTAGACACTGAAGCTTTCTTT. J is TRBJ1-1 and V is TRBV18; D remains unclear. V was trimmed by 2 bases and J by 3 bases, leaving 7 bases between them. From germline, CDR1 is KGHSH and CDR2 LQKENI. The CDR3 contains 13 residues.

V and J are TRBV10-3 and TRBJ2-5; 10 bases are a match to TRBD1. The tail of the sequence fits TRBJ2-7 better, so the J call may be wrong. The V gene's germline CDR1 is ENHRY and CDR2 SYGVKD. The CDR3 is 15 amino acids. CDR3 sequence: CAARKGGQGPYEQYF. CDR3 DNA sequence: TGTGCCGCCCGGAAAGGGGGACAGGGGCCCTACGAGCAGTACTTC.

This clone appeared a single time. Here the CDR3 DNA reads TGTGCCAGCTCTGAACTAGCGGGAGTTGGAGAGCAGTTCTTC. Translation: CASSELAGVGEQFF. The rearrangement links TRBV7-9 to TRBJ2-1, with 11 bases aligning to TRBD2. The ends lost 8 bases at V and 10 bases at J; junction bases unmatched: 10. This CDR3 contains 14 residues. Germline CDR1 is SEHNR and CDR2 is FQNEAQ (reference sequence).

The CDR3 region is CASSFSLTGASNSPLHF. The CDR3 nucleotides are TGTGCCAGCAGCTTCTCCCTGACAGGGGCCTCTAATTCACCCCTCCACTTT. This chain joins TRBV7-2 and TRBJ1-6; TRBD1 matches 8 bases. Losses at the gene ends were 3 bases for V and 6 bases for J; bases not matched to a gene: 10. This CDR3 comprises 17 residues. The germline CDR1 and CDR2 sequences are SGHTA and FQGNSA.

The chain is built from TRBV30 and TRBJ2-1, with TRBD2 matching 8 bases. V dropped 3 bases and J dropped 3; count of bases not matched to a gene: 7. The germline V gene encodes CDR1 GTSNPN and CDR2 SVGIG (reference sequence). The CDR3 sequence is 15 residues long. CDR3 amino acids: CAWRSTSENYNEQFF. The CDR3 DNA reads as TGTGCCTGGAGGTCGACTAGCGAAAACTACAATGAGCAGTTCTTC.

This CDR3 reads CASRRDRGTDTQYF. DNA of the CDR3: TGTGCCAGTAGGCGGGACAGAGGCACAGATACGCAGTATTTT. The V gene is TRBV19, the J gene TRBJ2-3; weak D call: TRBD1 (7 bases). Germline V gene sequence: CDR1 LNHDA, CDR2 SQIVND (reference sequence). Trimming shortened V by 6 bases and J by 1 base, and 11 bases separated the two germline ends. This CDR3 comprises 14 residues.

A remark on this clone: Other nucleotide sequences from this sample produce the same CDR3. This chain's CDR3 is CASSAGTSGGARETQYF. CDR3 nucleotides: TGTGCCAGCAGCGCCGGGACTAGCGGGGGTGCTAGGGAGACCCAGTACTTC. The J gene is TRBJ2-5, the V gene TRBV9; TRBD2 agrees at 14 bases. Germline assignment: CDR1 SGDLS and CDR2 YYNGEE. Losses at the gene ends were 3 bases for V and 5 bases for J; bases not matched to a gene: 9. The length of the CDR3 is 17 residues.

The chain links TRBV15 to TRBJ1-1; no definite D call. The CDR3 covers 15 residues. Between the trimmed V and J ends, which lost 1 base and 3 bases, there was a span of 12 bases. The V gene's germline CDR1 is LNHNV and CDR2 YYDKDF (reference sequence). The CDR3 reads CATSRAYTEDTEAFF. CDR3 in DNA: TGTGCCACCAGCAGAGCCTACACGGAGGACACTGAAGCTTTCTTT.

The CDR3 bases are TGTGCCAGCAGTGATAGCGGGATATCCTACAATGAGCAGTTCTTC. Its translation is CASSDSGISYNEQFF. The chain couples TRBV2 to TRBJ2-1; 8 bases match TRBD2. V lost 3 bases, J lost 1 base, and 2 bases stayed unmatched. Germline CDR1 and CDR2: SNHLY and FYNNEI. The CDR3 runs to 15 residues.

The CDR3 coding sequence is TGTGCCAGCAGCTTGGCCGGGGGTACTGGAAACATTCAGTACTTC. Translating it yields CASSLAGGTGNIQYF. This rearrangement joins TRBV5-4 to TRBJ2-4; the D gene is possibly TRBD2 (6 bases). Germline-derived CDR1 and CDR2 are SGHNT and YYREEE (reference sequence). This CDR3 is built from 15 residues. The ends were cut back, 0 bases at V and 6 bases at J, with 13 bases in the middle.

This sequence joins TRBV19 and TRBJ1-5, with 7 positions matching TRBD1. V was pared by 6 bases and J by 1 base, with 6 bases of the junction left unmatched. CDR1 is LNHDA and CDR2 is SQIVND in the germline V gene (reference sequence). The length of the CDR3 is 15 residues. This chain's CDR3 is CASRDRRGSNQPQHF. The CDR3 DNA follows: TGTGCCAGTAGGGACAGGCGGGGAAGCAATCAGCCCCAGCATTTT.

The chain links TRBV28 to TRBJ1-4; tentative D call: TRBD1 (5 bases). The V end lost 7 bases, the J end lost 8 bases, and 17 bases lay between the germline ends. Germline assignment: CDR1 MDHEN and CDR2 SYDVKM. CDR3 length: 14 residues. The CDR3 coding sequence is TGTGCCAGCACCCCTCGGGGGACTAGGGAAAAACTGTTTTTT. As protein: CASTPRGTREKLFF.

The chain combines TRBV6-1 with TRBJ2-5; TRBD1 matches 9 bases. There are 16 residues in the CDR3. Germline CDR1 reads MNHNS; CDR2 reads SASEGT. The junction had 7 bases not matched to a gene; V was cut back by 2 bases and J by 3 bases. The CDR3 here is CASSEIWGQGKETQYF. CDR3 coding DNA: TGTGCCAGCAGTGAAATTTGGGGACAGGGAAAAGAGACCCAGTACTTC.

This sequence joins TRBV18 and TRBJ1-2; D possibly corresponds to TRBD1 (5 bases). Trimming left V 0 bases short and J 7 bases short, with 15 bases between. This CDR3 is built from 15 residues. Per germline, CDR1 KGHSH and CDR2 LQKENI. CDR3 DNA: TGTGCCAGCTCACCACCTGGGCAGGGTTCTTTTGGCTACACCTTC. Protein product: CASSPPGQGSFGYTF. The full variable domain, in which reference TRBV18 and TRBJ1-2 provide the parts outside the CDR3, is NAGVMQNPRHLVRRRGQEARLRCSPMKGHSHVYWYRQLPEEGLKFMVYLQKENIIDESGMPKERFSAEFPKEGPSILRIQQVVRGDSAAYFCASSPPGQGSFGYTFGSGTRLTVV.

This chain connects TRBV7-6 to TRBJ1-3; D remains unclear. The CDR3 consists of 13 residues. CDR1 is SGHVS and CDR2 is FNYEAQ in the germline V gene. V was cut by 2 bases and J by 4 bases, with 6 bases left in between. CDR3 nucleotides: TGTGCCAGCAGCTTAAGTGTCGGAAACACCATATATTTT. It translates to CASSLSVGNTIYF.

This clone was seen a few times. J is TRBJ1-1 and V is TRBV2; 7 bases agree with TRBD1. V lost 4 bases, J lost 8 bases, and 1 base stayed unmatched. This CDR3 contains 11 residues. In germline, CDR1 is SNHLY, CDR2 FYNNEI. Here the CDR3 reads CASSVTGEAFF. The CDR3 nucleotides are TGTGCCAGCAGTGTGACAGGGGAAGCTTTCTTT.

On this clone: Other nucleotide sequences from this sample produce the same CDR3. The chain employs TRBV7-2 and TRBJ2-3; no definite D call. CDR1 is SGHTA, CDR2 FQGNSA, per germline. Trimming left V 0 bases short and J 3 bases short, with 4 bases between. CDR3 size: 13 residues. DNA of the CDR3: TGTGCCAGCAGCTTAGCGCGGACAGATACGCAGTATTTT. This gives the protein CASSLARTDTQYF.

J is TRBJ2-7 and V is TRBV6-6; 7 bases are a match to TRBD2. The junction had 6 bases not matched to a gene; V was cut back by 3 bases and J by 4 bases. CDR3 length equals 14 residues. Germline CDR1 is MNHNY and CDR2 is SVGAGI (reference sequence). CDR3 in amino acids: CASSYSASGYEQYF. CDR3 sequence (DNA): TGTGCCAGCAGTTATTCAGCTAGCGGTTACGAGCAGTACTTC.

This chain connects TRBV18 to TRBJ2-7; TRBD1 might be the D (6 bases). The V gene lost 6 bases and the J gene lost 4 bases, with 22 bases spanning the gap. The CDR3 contains 16 residues. CDR1 and CDR2 from the germline V gene are KGHSH and LQKENI. In nucleotides, the CDR3 is TGTGCCAGCTCTCCCCCCGGACAGAGCTTAATTTACGAGCAGTACTTC. The encoded protein is CASSPPGQSLIYEQYF.

The chain uses TRBV10-3 and TRBJ1-1; possibly TRBD1 for D (6 bases). The CDR3 is made up of 15 amino acids. CDR1 ENHRY and CDR2 SYGVKD come from the germline V gene. V gave up 8 bases and J gave up 0 bases, with 16 bases separating them. The CDR3 nucleotides are TGTGCCATCGGGACCGCAGGACAGTTGAACACTGAAGCTTTCTTT. Its protein is CAIGTAGQLNTEAFF.

The chain is built from TRBV6-5 and TRBJ1-2; D is uncertain. Between the trimmed V and J ends, which lost 10 bases and 0 bases, there was a span of 12 bases. Germline loops: CDR1 MNHEY, CDR2 SVGAGI. CDR3 length equals 13 residues. CDR3 sequence reads: CATLTPANYGYTF. The CDR3 coding sequence is TGTGCCACCCTGACACCTGCTAACTATGGCTACACCTTC.

The gene calls are TRBV18 and TRBJ1-4, with 8 nucleotides matching TRBD1. This CDR3 has 16 residues. After removal of 6 bases from V and 0 bases from J, the junction contained 6 bases not matched to a gene. CDR1 KGHSH and CDR2 LQKENI come from the germline V gene. Here the CDR3 DNA reads TGTGCCAGCTCCAGGGGACAGGCTGCAACTAATGAAAAACTGTTTTTT. Translated, it gives CASSRGQAATNEKLFF.

The V call is TRBV7-2, the J call TRBJ1-4; D is possibly TRBD1 (5 bases). The germline V gene encodes CDR1 SGHTA and CDR2 FQGNSA. The V gene lost 5 bases and the J gene lost 8 bases, with 12 bases spanning the gap. This CDR3 has 13 amino acids. This chain's CDR3 is CASSRGRDEKLFF. CDR3 sequence (DNA): TGTGCCAGCAGCCGCGGGAGGGACGAAAAACTGTTTTTT.